A single T cell receptor (beta chain) is shown here with its context. Its antigen is not yet known. No clone much larger than this one lies a single base away; base qualities are absent. The germline V gene yields SNHLY for CDR1 and FYNNEI for CDR2. Inclusive of the bounding cysteine and phenylalanine, the CDR3 is 16 residues long. The CDR3 DNA has 48 bases and is translated from base 1. The V end loses 1 base and the J end loses 10 bases, and a stretch of 19 bases separates them. The data belong to a study of T cell clones after liver transplantation (dated by TCRdb to the late 2010s). Background on the whole study: The samples were obtained from ITN030ST, a randomized trial that attempted immunosuppression withdrawal within 2 years after liver transplantation. Donor-reactive T cell clones were identified by TCRbeta sequencing after a pre-transplant mixed lymphocyte reaction and then tracked in post-transplant blood. As an antigen-independent comparator for donor-reactive sequences, third party-reactive TCRbeta sequences were also identified from pre-transplant MLRs. Of the eight recipients, a few were HCV-positive, while the remaining recipients had been transplanted for non-autoimmune, non-viral indications. Until randomization at 12-24 months post-transplant, subjects were given standard immunosuppression, with no induction therapy. Tolerance was defined as complete immunosuppression withdrawal for at least one year with no rise in liver enzymes beyond twice the upper limit of normal. Blood samples were taken pre-transplant, pre-randomization before withdrawal, and post-randomization after full withdrawal or failed withdrawal. The studied cohort comprised 8 liver transplant recipients, 3 classified as tolerant and 5 as non-tolerant.

Thawed unstimulated PBMCs were stained for CD3, CD4 and CD8 and FACS-sorted into CD3+CD4+ and CD3+CD8+ populations. Randomization to immunosuppression withdrawal applied to every one of the 8 studied subjects. The Qiagen DNeasy Blood and Tissue Kit was used for isolation of genomic DNA. High-throughput TCRbeta CDR3 sequencing of frozen genomic DNA was performed by immunoSEQ, with PCR amplification, mapping, bias correction and internal controls included. The authors' pipeline ran thus. Productive rearrangements were kept, and unique TCRbeta sequences were defined by CDR3 nucleotide sequence plus V and J gene. Donor-reactive sequences required at least 5-fold expansion in CFSE-low cells versus unstimulated pre-transplant cells and at least 0.01% frequency. Minimum frequency thresholds were set for each subject based on the unstimulated sample with the lowest template count, ensuring at least 90% detection power. Jensen-Shannon divergence between the top 1000 TCRbeta sequences post- versus pre-transplant served as the measure of repertoire turnover. Two-sided Fisher's exact tests were used to test for changes in how often donor-reactive sequences were detected. Held by TCRdb, this immuneACCESS table contains in-frame sequences only and omits some clones. Under half of the omission traces to an unresolved V gene where checked; the cause of the rest is unknown. From that table come the V and J calls and clone size; the DNA was used to work out D and trimming. Across this sample there are about 99,000 clones, with roughly four fifths seen only once. About 2.6% of the sample goes to the ten largest clones.

The paper as a whole reports these results and caveats: Circulating donor-reactive CD4 TCRbeta sequences fell significantly post-transplant in most of the 8 subjects, irrespective of tolerance or HCV status. Once repertoire turnover was taken into account, donor-reactive detection showed a significant reduction for CD4 in 7 of 8 subjects and for CD8 in 8 of 8. Since no allograft tissue specimens were available, donor-reactive T cells may have migrated into the graft instead of being deleted. In two subjects, low numbers of available donor cells limited the measurable donor-reactive repertoire. Donor-reactive sequences decreased more than third party-reactive sequences, which suggests partial antigen-specific deletion that was not related to withdrawal success. Conclusions were preliminary, limited by small, heterogeneous patient numbers and non-standardized post-transplant time points.

The sample consisted of CD4+ T cells from blood, taken roughly 50 months after liver transplant. The rearranged chain carries TRBV2 and TRBJ1-4; TRBD1 is a weak D gene call, 5 bases matching. The clonotype was recovered from a human patient who received a liver transplant. Following a transplant, a fraction of the T cells may be traceable to the graft donor. The DNA is as follows: TGTGCCAGCAGTGAAGGCATGGGGCAGGGTAAGGGAAAACTGTTTTTT. Its protein is CASSEGMGQGKGKLFF. The full variable domain, completed from the reference TRBV2 and TRBJ1-4 proteins outside the CDR3, reads EPEVTQTPSHQVTQMGQEVILRCVPISNHLYFYWYRQILGQKVEFLVSFYNNEISEKSEIFDDQFSVERPDGSNFTLKIRSTKLEDSAMYFCASSEGMGQGKGKLFFGSGTQLSVL.